The clone carrying this TCR beta chain was detected once. This record belongs to a study of blood T cell repertoires in COVID-19. Across the whole study: Sites across the United States, Italy and Spain contributed samples from acute and convalescent COVID-19.

Clones were sequenced by immunoSEQ multiplex PCR, and TCRdb holds only the in-frame ones, with some missing. This table holds 100,000 to 150,000 clones, around 86% found once. The J segment lost 3 bases and the V segment lost 5 bases, leaving 6 bases of the junction unmatched. The CDR3 has 15 amino acids. CDR1 is SSHAT and CDR2 is FNYEAQ in the germline V gene (reference sequence). Sequences were obtained from peripheral blood. The chain has TRBV7-7 and TRBJ2-7, with 11 bases fitting TRBD2. This TCR was sampled from a woman in her sixties or seventies with COVID-19, enrolled during active disease. CDR3 in DNA: TGTGCCAGCAGCCTCGGGACTAGCGGTATCTACGAGCAGTACTTC. It yields the protein CASSLGTSGIYEQYF.